Listed here is a single T cell receptor beta chain. Its recognized antigen is unknown. Base qualities are not at hand, and no much larger clone is one base apart. Each donor gave one peripheral blood draw, about 100 mL on average, collected into heparinised tubes. Using a panel that included CD45RO, CCR7, CD25, CD127, CD95 and CD27, naive, central memory, regulatory and stem cell-like memory CD4+ T cells were sorted on a BD FACSAria II. Every sorted population had a purity above 95%. PBMCs were separated immediately by Lymphoprep density gradient centrifugation and were stained directly, without being cultured. To minimize batch effects, samples were stained and sorted in pairs, one healthy donor with one patient per experiment. The entire isolated RNA was reverse transcribed using the High Capacity cDNA Reverse Transcription Kit, and thus expressed TCRB transcripts were sequenced. Deep immunoSEQ sequencing was applied to naive, central memory and regulatory T cell samples, giving an average of roughly 3.5 million total reads per sample. After sorted cells were lysed in RLT buffer, RNA was extracted with DNase-treated RNeasy Micro or Mini kits, with the choice depending on cell number. To prevent cross-contamination, every cell subset was processed on its own, while patient and healthy donor samples were processed together. The immunoSEQ multiplex PCR was used to amplify TCRB sequences from cDNA, yielding 87-bp fragments that span the CDR3 region. Amplicons were sequenced on the Illumina HiSeq platform. The original methods were these. PCR bias was corrected computationally using synthetic template baselines, and reads within Hamming distance 2 were collapsed, with unmergeable singletons discarded. By aligning reads against IMGT, V, D and J genes, CDR3 length, and insertions or deletions at six rearrangement sites were assigned. Within each subset, clonotype counts were normalized to sorted cell number, after which true diversity and Gini coefficients were computed with the tcR R package. Repertoire sharing was quantified using the overlap coefficient calculated on TCRB nucleotide sequences. As a proxy for the pre-selection repertoire, out-of-frame TCRB sequences from naive cells were analyzed. This is the immuneACCESS table as TCRdb keeps it, with only in-frame sequences that have V and J called. A part of the clones is gone; compared with another copy, unresolved V genes explain less than half, and the rest is unexplained. V, J and clone size were drawn from that table, and D and trimming were deduced from the DNA. Here the sample has more than 300,000 clones; about 12% occur a single time. 0.0095% to 0.012% of the sample belongs to the ten largest clones.

This sample is part of a study of beta chain features in type 1 diabetes (dated by TCRdb to between 2018 and 2020). For context, the study as a whole: Mean age, gender distribution, total cell number and subset yield were not different between patients and healthy donors. A total of around 110,000,000 sorted cells were examined across all samples, and RNA yield correlated strongly with the number of cells per subset. Regulatory and stem cell-like memory subsets were obtained from only 8 patients and roughly eight healthy donors, while naive and central memory subsets were obtained from all 28 donors. The study compared the TCRB repertoires of sorted circulating CD4+ T cell subsets in recently diagnosed type 1 diabetes patients with those in matched healthy donors.

Taken from cysteine to phenylalanine, the CDR3 has 15 residues. CDR3 DNA is the only sequence kept; it has 45 bases, read in frame from the first base. From a lookup of the germline V gene, CDR1 and CDR2 are SGHNT and YENEEA. Here V drops 5 bases and J drops 9 bases, and the junction holds 10 bases not matched to any gene. The research as a whole found: Because cDNA rather than genomic DNA was sequenced, highly expressing activated cells could have been over-represented, although no difference in activation and CD3 levels was found between groups. In all four CD4+ subsets, TCRB CDR3 length was moderately but significantly shorter in type 1 diabetes patients. PCR may preferentially amplify shorter templates, but because patient and control samples were amplified and corrected together, any resulting skew would affect both groups equally. At VDJ recombination sites, patients with type 1 diabetes made fewer insertions and deleted more nucleotides, a pattern implying thymic rearrangement abnormalities. Naive, central memory and regulatory TCRB repertoires appeared to be more similar among patients than among healthy donors. Only small numbers of individuals were included in the HLA sub-analyses, which left unresolved whether HLA type had any influence on TCRB rearrangement.

The chain was built from TRBV11-3 and TRBJ2-7; 13 central nucleotides agree with TRBD2. The sequenced material came from naive CD4+ T cells from blood. The cell subset or site label corresponds to: true naive CD4+ T cells. The receptor comes from a woman aged 18-29 years with type 1 diabetes. This receptor has the CDR3 CASSPRTSGSRGQYF. The nucleotide sequence reads as follows: TGTGCCAGCAGCCCAAGGACTAGCGGGAGCAGGGGGCAGTACTTC.